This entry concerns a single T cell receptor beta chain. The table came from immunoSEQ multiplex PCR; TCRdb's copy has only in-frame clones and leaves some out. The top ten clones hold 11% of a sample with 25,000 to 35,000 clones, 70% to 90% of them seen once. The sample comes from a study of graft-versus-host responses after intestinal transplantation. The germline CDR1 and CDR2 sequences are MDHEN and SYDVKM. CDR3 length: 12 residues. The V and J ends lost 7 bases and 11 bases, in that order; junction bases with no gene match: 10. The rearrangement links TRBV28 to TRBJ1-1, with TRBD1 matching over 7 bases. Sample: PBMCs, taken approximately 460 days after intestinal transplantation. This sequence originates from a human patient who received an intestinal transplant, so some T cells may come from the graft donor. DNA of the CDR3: TGTGCCAGCACCGGGGACAGAAGGAGGGCTTTCTTT. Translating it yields CASTGDRRRAFF.